Listed below are T cell receptor beta chains from one sample, sequenced in a study of regulatory T cells in long-lasting Graves disease. TCRdb recomputed calls from the multiplex PCR reads with MiXCR, one row per CDR3 protein. The profile covers about 470,000 distinct CDR3 sequences, with about 15% appearing a single time and 16% taken by the ten largest. The same data also contributed to another study, on T cells in Graves' hyperthyroidism and ophthalmopathy.

This material consisted of peripheral blood mononuclear cells (PBMCs), taken at new diagnosis, from a patient treated with antithyroid drugs. These receptors originate from a woman between 25 and 40 years old with Graves disease. Each CDR3 is given with its conserved first and last residue.

cdr3_aa cdr3_length v_call
CASSPSGRGTDTQYF 15 TRBV28
CASTEGAGGDTEAFF 15 TRBV5-1
CASSGLGISTDTQYF 15 TRBV6-1
CANSLGPPAYGYTF 14 TRBV27
CSTPGTGDF 9 TRBV29-1
CASSLGGNVNEQYF 14 TRBV13
CASTMRGEYTGELFF 15 TRBV2
CSARGGDRDYGYTF 14 TRBV20-1
CASSPAGDNQPQHF 14 TRBV18
CASSIPGGSPHF 12 TRBV19
CATSDFNSRPSTGELFF 17 TRBV24-1
CASSLTGKARVRQF 14 TRBV28
CASSSPDSMNTEAFF 15 TRBV28
CASSPSQGTTQNIQYF 16 TRBV4-2
CASSFSGRGAGELFF 15 TRBV12-3/TRBV12-4
CASSESSGRPTGTQYF 16 TRBV3-1
CASIGGGQLRYGYTF 15 TRBV6-2/TRBV6-3
CSLGAYQETQYF 12 TRBV20-1
CASSVAGLAELADTQYF 17 TRBV9
CAYHRDFEQFF 11 TRBV30
CASSFGQGVNTDTQYF 16 TRBV11-2
CASSMDNLNEQFF 13 TRBV5-1
CASSHGTGLPQETQYF 16 TRBV7-3
CASSPIGGGHEQYF 14 TRBV27
CASSGREGLKPQHF 14 TRBV27
CASSRQGLDTEAFF 14 TRBV7-3
CASVLAGNNEQFF 13 TRBV2
CASSLSSGGNQPQHF 15 TRBV11-3
CASSTPRGNRIAKNIQYF 18 TRBV11-2
CASRPPEANYEQYF 14 TRBV5-1
CASSPRGLAGSPYEQYF 17 TRBV3-1
CASSLLRGSPYVERYF 16 TRBV11-2
CASRFISGTSGRGAGELFF 19 TRBV12-3/TRBV12-4
CATSDGPGRSTDTQYF 16 TRBV24-1
CASSWTNYEQYF 12 TRBV12-3/TRBV12-4
CASSTAGAGLYNEQFF 16 TRBV7-2
CASSQAGPGEQFF 13 TRBV3-1
CASSQGVRVVEFF 13 TRBV3-1
CASSVGAGPTGELFF 15 TRBV9
CATSDFSAGGSYNEQFF 17 TRBV24-1